Below, 8 T cell receptor beta chains from the same sample are listed, as sequenced in a study of cytomegalovirus exposure and HLA in healthy donors (dated by TCRdb to the late 2010s). Library prep was done by the immunoSEQ multiplex PCR assay. For the multiplex PCR, a mixture combining 60 forward primers for TCR Vbeta segments and 13 reverse primers for TCR Jbeta segments was used. TCRdb carries this immuneACCESS record with in-frame sequences only. Its versions omit some clonotypes, under half of them owing to an unresolved V gene in the studies checked, with the rest unexplained. The sample includes about 120,000 clones, with 66% observed a single time. The top ten constitute approximately 1.5% of the sample. Sequencing used PBMCs. Receptor source: a man younger than 30 in good health and CMV-seronegative.

The chain joins TRBV2 to TRBJ1-4; possibly TRBD1 for D (6 bases). The CDR3 contains 15 residues. Germline-derived CDR1 and CDR2 are SNHLY and FYNNEI. V shed 6 bases and J shed 1 base, with 12 bases lying between them. For the CDR3, the DNA is TGTGCCAGCAGGGCAGGGGACGGAACTAATGAAAAACTGTTTTTT. As protein: CASRAGDGTNEKLFF.

This sequence joins TRBV2 and TRBJ2-7; TRBD1 might be the D (8 bases). The CDR3 has 15 residues. In germline, CDR1 is SNHLY, CDR2 FYNNEI. Trimming removed 4 bases from V and 2 bases from J, with 15 bases in between. CDR3 DNA: TGTGCCAGCAGTGGCTACAGGGGGGGAACCTACGAGCAGTACTTC. This encodes CASSGYRGGTYEQYF.

The chain uses TRBV7-9 and TRBJ1-2; 8 positions agree with TRBD1. The CDR3 length is 15 residues. CDR1 and CDR2 from the germline V gene are SEHNR and FQNEAQ (reference sequence). V shed 5 bases, J shed 2 bases, and the junction held 7 bases outside the gene matches. The CDR3 here is CASSVNQGANYGYTF. The CDR3 DNA follows: TGTGCCAGCAGCGTGAATCAGGGGGCCAACTATGGCTACACCTTC.

This clone was found a few times. The chain combines TRBV18 with TRBJ2-1; 7 bases align to TRBD1. This CDR3 is built from 13 residues. The germline V gene has CDR1 KGHSH and CDR2 LQKENI. V shed 4 bases and J 8 bases; nucleotides not matched to a gene: 5. This chain's CDR3 is CASSLDRADEQFF. Here the CDR3 DNA reads TGTGCCAGCTCACTCGACAGGGCCGATGAGCAGTTCTTC.

The chain is built from TRBV27 and TRBJ2-7, with TRBD1 matching 10 bases. Unmatched junction bases numbered 9, after V lost 4 bases and J lost 6 bases. CDR3 length: 15 residues. Germline V gives CDR1 MNHEY, CDR2 SMNVEV (reference sequence). CDR3 protein: CASSYRRQGAGEQYF. The CDR3 nucleotides are TGTGCCAGCAGTTACCGGAGACAGGGGGCAGGCGAGCAGTACTTC.

The V gene is TRBV6-5, the J gene TRBJ1-1; no firm D call. Germline V lookup: CDR1 MNHEY, CDR2 SVGAGI. The CDR3 contains 15 residues. Trimming removed 0 bases at V and 4 bases at J, with 12 bases between. The CDR3 spells CASSYSMGPGTEAFF. The CDR3 coding sequence is TGTGCCAGCAGTTACTCGATGGGTCCGGGCACTGAAGCTTTCTTT.

About this clone itself: Relative to the germline gene, one junction end is altered; a read error may explain this. V and J are TRBV6-1 and TRBJ1-2, with TRBD1 matching 10 bases. This CDR3 spans 15 amino acids. Germline CDR1 is MNHNS and CDR2 is SASEGT. CDR3 sequence (DNA): TGTGCCAGCAGTGGACAAGGACAGGGGGTCAGTGGCTACCCCTTC. Translating it yields CASSGQGQGVSGYPF.

The V and J genes are TRBV5-4 and TRBJ2-1; 12 nucleotides line up with TRBD2. The CDR3 is 20 amino acids. Trimming removed 3 bases from V and 2 bases from J; junction bases left unmatched: 15. The germline CDR1 and CDR2 sequences are SGHNT and YYREEE (reference sequence). The CDR3 is CASSSSSGRAPDFPYNEQFF. Here the CDR3 DNA reads TGTGCCAGCAGCTCCTCTAGCGGGAGGGCCCCAGATTTCCCCTACAATGAGCAGTTCTTC.